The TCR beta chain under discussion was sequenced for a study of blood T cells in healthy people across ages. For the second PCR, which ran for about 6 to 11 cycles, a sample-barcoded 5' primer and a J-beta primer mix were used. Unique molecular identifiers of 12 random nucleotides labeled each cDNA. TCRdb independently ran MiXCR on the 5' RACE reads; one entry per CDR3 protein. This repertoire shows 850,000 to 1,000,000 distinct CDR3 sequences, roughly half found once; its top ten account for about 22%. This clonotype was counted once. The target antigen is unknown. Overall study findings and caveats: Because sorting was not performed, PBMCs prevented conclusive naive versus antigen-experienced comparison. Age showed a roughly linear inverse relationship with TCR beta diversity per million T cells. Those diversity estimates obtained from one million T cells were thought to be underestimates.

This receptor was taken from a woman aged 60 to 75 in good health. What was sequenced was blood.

CDR3 in DNA: TGTGCCAGCCACCTTAGACCCTACGAGCAGTACTTC. Translating gives CASHLRPYEQYF. This chain uses TRBV2 with TRBJ2-4; D remains ambiguous. The DNA end is more similar to TRBJ2-7, so the J call may be wrong. Germline lookup yields CDR1 SNHLY and CDR2 FYNNEI. The CDR3 sequence is 12 residues long.